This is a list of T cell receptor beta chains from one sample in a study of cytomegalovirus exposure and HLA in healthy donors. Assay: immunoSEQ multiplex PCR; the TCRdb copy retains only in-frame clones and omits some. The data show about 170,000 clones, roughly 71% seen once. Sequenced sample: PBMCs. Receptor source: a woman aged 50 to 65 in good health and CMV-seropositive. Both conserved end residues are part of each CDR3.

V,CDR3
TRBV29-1,CSVEYPVIPEKLFF
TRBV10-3,CASSGSGGEETQYF
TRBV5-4,CASSISLDSNYGYTF
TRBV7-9,CASSGGLAGGTDTQYF
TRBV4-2,CASSQPTGGFGYTF
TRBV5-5,CASSFGFSVTSGDTGELFF
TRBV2,CASSSEDYAGNTIYF
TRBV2,CASSEAFRGEKAFF
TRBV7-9,CASSIGGWNQPQHF
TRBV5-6,CASSYRESTEAFF
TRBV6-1,CASSPLEGYPGELFF
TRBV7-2,CASSPRAVTTNEKLFF
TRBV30,CAWRAGRGSYEQYF
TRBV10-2,CASTLAGTNQETQYF
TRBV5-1,CASSLGSGAFYEQYF
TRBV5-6,CASSLTGTGAGNTIYF
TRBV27,CASSPWTAYGYTF
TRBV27,CASSLGGGGYLAGYTF
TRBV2,CASRLRGQGEKLFF
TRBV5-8,CASSLAMDSSYNSPLHF
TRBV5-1,CASRRERGLNQETQYF
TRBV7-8,CASSLGFGPGVFSPQHF
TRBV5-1,CASSYDRERNEQFF
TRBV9,CASGVGHTEAFF
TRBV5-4,CASSAGQGGYGYTF
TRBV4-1,CASSQGGGEQYF
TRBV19,CASSGPQEGTQPQHF
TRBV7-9,CASSFSGGTDTQYF
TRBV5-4,CASSTGQNQYNEQFF
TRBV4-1,CASSQGRGDYEQYF
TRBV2,CASSPRTGEGPQHF
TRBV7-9,CASRSDRENTGELFF
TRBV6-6,CASSGQGLSNQPQHF
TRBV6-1,CASSEHTGGITNYGYTF
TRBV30,CAWRTSGGGRGTQYF
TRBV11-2,CASSFTGGSKLREVAFF
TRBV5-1,CASSPGTGSSSEQFF
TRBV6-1,CASSLSGISGTEAFF
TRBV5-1,CASSRTLSGATRTDTQYF
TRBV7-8,CASSLVAGGYTGELFF
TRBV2,CASSVPGDYSGANVLTF
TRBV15,CATSRPSGTEAFF
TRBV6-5,CASSYSSLNTEAFF
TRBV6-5,CASSTETGGSYEQYF
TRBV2,CASSGTGAAGNQPQHF